This T cell receptor (beta chain) was retrieved from a study of blood T cell repertoires in COVID-19. Repertoires were generated with immunoSEQ multiplex PCR, while TCRdb's copy carries only in-frame clones and drops some. The table shows about 98,000 clones, with 65% to 90% occurring only once. This sequence was found in a man between 65 and 85 years old with active or convalescent COVID-19. Material for sequencing was peripheral blood.

DNA for the CDR3: TGTGCCAGCAGGGACGCCGGGGAGCACAATGAGCAGTTCTTC. This codes for CASRDAGEHNEQFF. This sequence joins TRBV6-5 and TRBJ2-1, with D possibly being TRBD2 (5 bases). Per germline, CDR1 MNHEY and CDR2 SVGAGI. The CDR3 covers 14 residues. V was clipped by 6 bases and J by 5 bases, with 14 bases between them.